Below are 6 T cell receptor beta chains sequenced from a single sample in a study of shared clonotypes between healthy human individuals. Clones were read by immunoSEQ multiplex PCR, and TCRdb kept only the in-frame ones, dropping some. Of 2 million to 3 million clones in the sample, under 95% are singletons; the top ten hold roughly 0.39%. Sequencing used naive CD4+ T cells from PBMCs. The subset here: CD45RA+ positively selected. All receptors derive from a man aged 18 to 30 in good health. Some clones in this sample may be carry-over from other donors' samples.

The table lists this clone with a count of one. This chain joins TRBV19 and TRBJ1-4; D uncertain. Germline V CDR1 and CDR2: LNHDA, SQIVND (reference sequence). The V end lost 4 bases, the J end lost 3 bases, and 9 bases lay between the germline ends. CDR3 size: 14 residues. The CDR3 nucleotides read TGTGCCAGTAGTACAACAGCCTCTAATGAAAAACTGTTTTTT. It translates to CASSTTASNEKLFF.

V gene TRBV5-4 combines with J gene TRBJ2-3; TRBD2 agrees at 8 bases. Trimming removed 2 bases from V and 4 bases from J; junction bases left unmatched: 3. There are 14 residues in the CDR3. Germline-derived CDR1 and CDR2 are SGHNT and YYREEE (reference sequence). The DNA of the CDR3 is TGTGCCAGCAGCTTTAAAGCGGGGGCAGATACGCAGTATTTT. Protein product: CASSFKAGADTQYF.

The chain has TRBV5-1 and TRBJ2-2; TRBD1 is a possible D gene (5 bases). The CDR3 contains 15 residues. V was cut by 0 bases and J by 7 bases, with 13 bases left in between. Per germline, CDR1 SGHRS and CDR2 YFSETQ. CDR3 sequence: CASSLDRNAGGELFF. CDR3 nucleotide sequence: TGCGCCAGCAGCTTGGACAGGAACGCAGGCGGGGAGCTGTTTTTT.

This clone was seen a single time. The chain joins TRBV7-2 to TRBJ2-1; D possibly matches TRBD1 or TRBD2 (6 bases each). There are 15 residues in the CDR3. Germline V gene sequence: CDR1 SGHTA, CDR2 FQGNSA. V dropped 2 bases and J dropped 8 bases, with 16 bases sitting between them. The CDR3 DNA sequence: TGTGCCAGCAGCTTACGGGGGCCGACCAGCGATGAGCAGTTCTTC. Protein sequence: CASSLRGPTSDEQFF.

This rearrangement joins TRBV5-1 to TRBJ2-3; tentative D call: TRBD2 (6 bases). There are 12 residues in the CDR3. V lost 3 bases, J lost 8 bases, and 10 bases lay in between. Germline lookup yields CDR1 SGHRS and CDR2 YFSETQ. As DNA, the CDR3 is TGCGCCAGCAGCTGGGACTCCCGTACGCAGTATTTT. Protein: CASSWDSRTQYF.

This clone turned up a few times. Different DNA sequences within this sample yield the same CDR3. The gene calls are TRBV2 and TRBJ1-1; no definite D call. The germline V gene has CDR1 SNHLY and CDR2 FYNNEI. The CDR3 covers 13 residues. V was cut by 7 bases and J by 2 bases, with 11 bases left in between. The CDR3 sequence is CASTEGRNTEAFF. As DNA, the CDR3 is TGTGCCAGCACGGAGGGAAGAAACACTGAAGCTTTCTTT.